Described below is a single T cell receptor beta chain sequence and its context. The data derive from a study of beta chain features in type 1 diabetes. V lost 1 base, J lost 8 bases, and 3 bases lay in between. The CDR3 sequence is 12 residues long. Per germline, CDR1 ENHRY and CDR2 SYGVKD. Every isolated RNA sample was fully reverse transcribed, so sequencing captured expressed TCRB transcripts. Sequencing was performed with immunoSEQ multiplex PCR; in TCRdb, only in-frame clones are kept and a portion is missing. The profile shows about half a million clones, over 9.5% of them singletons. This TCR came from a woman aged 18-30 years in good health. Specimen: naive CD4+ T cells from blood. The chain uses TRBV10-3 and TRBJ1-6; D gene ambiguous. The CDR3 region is CAISELDSPLHF. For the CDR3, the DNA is TGTGCCATCAGTGAGTTGGATTCACCCCTCCACTTT.